This T cell receptor (beta chain) derives from a study of shared clonotypes between healthy human individuals. About the research overall: A couple of female and a few male donors aged 18 to 49 were enrolled.

Among the donors, all were Caucasian adults who lived in Nashville, Tennessee. Profiling relied on immunoSEQ multiplex PCR, and the TCRdb table lists in-frame clones only, not all of them. The sample records roughly 1,500,000 clones, approximately 98% being singletons. Remarks on this clone: Its target is unknown.

Findings of the study overall: Some clonotypes were shared by all four sorted-subset donors, while others were not shared. The non-shared ones had lower generation probabilities than the shared ones.

This sequence was found in a man aged 25 to 40 in good health. Input material: naive CD4+ T cells sorted from blood. Subset here: CD45RA+ positively selected.

The CDR3 region is CASSPPIINYGYTF. The CDR3 DNA reads TGTGCCAGCAGTCCACCTATCATTAACTATGGCTACACCTTC. The chain is built from TRBV28 and TRBJ1-2, with D hard to call. With 5 bases removed from V and 1 base from J, the gap between germline ends came to 11 bases. This CDR3 has 14 amino acids. The germline V gene has CDR1 MDHEN and CDR2 SYDVKM.